The 29 T cell receptor beta chains below all came from one sample that was sequenced in a study of T cells after posttransplantation cyclophosphamide. Cells defined as naive were viable CD3+CD4+ or CD3+CD8+ and CCR7+CD45RA+CD45RO-CD95-CD27+CD28+. Some clones are missing from TCRdb's copy, which holds only in-frame ones; the method was immunoSEQ multiplex PCR. The sample includes over 15,000 clones, less than 95% of them seen just once. Source material: naive CD4+ T cells sorted from blood. These receptors were collected from a woman between 45 and 65 years old in good health and a related stem cell transplant donor.

The chain joins TRBV18 to TRBJ2-7, with D possibly TRBD2 on 5 matching bases. CDR3 length: 14 residues. Germline loops: CDR1 KGHSH, CDR2 LQKENI. Trimming removed 3 bases at V and 0 bases at J, with 9 bases between. The CDR3 spells CASSPGINSYEQYF. The CDR3 DNA reads TGTGCCAGCTCACCCGGGATAAACTCCTACGAGCAGTACTTC.

This clone was found a few times. The chain employs TRBV19 and TRBJ1-1; 8 bases agree with TRBD1. CDR3 length equals 15 residues. CDR1 is LNHDA, CDR2 SQIVND, per germline (reference sequence). Trimming at V came to 5 bases and at J to 4 bases, leaving 9 bases not matched to a gene. The CDR3 DNA is TGTGCCAGTAGTCGTACAGGGGGGGCAGGCACTGAAGCTTTCTTT. Amino acids: CASSRTGGAGTEAFF.

CDR3 DNA: TGTGCCAGCAGCTTTAGCGGAACCTACAATGAGCAGTTCTTC. Translation gives CASSFSGTYNEQFF. The rearrangement joins TRBV7-2 to TRBJ2-1; D might be TRBD2 (6 bases). The CDR3 covers 14 residues. CDR1 is SGHTA, CDR2 FQGNSA, per germline. Trimming removed 3 bases from V and 2 bases from J, with 8 bases in between.

A remark on this clone: One end of the junction fails to match germline, which may point to a read error. V and J are TRBV6-5 and TRBJ2-1; D is possibly TRBD2 (5 bases). Germline CDR1 is MNHEY and CDR2 is SVGAGI. The CDR3 is made up of 13 amino acids. CDR3 bases: TGTGCCAGCTTTTTTCCGGGGAACAATGAGCAGCTCTTC. Its translation is CASFFPGNNEQLF.

The chain uses TRBV27 and TRBJ1-6; TRBD1 agrees at 10 bases. Germline CDR1 and CDR2: MNHEY and SMNVEV (reference sequence). V trimming: 6 bases; J trimming: 3 bases; junction bases outside the gene matches: 5. The length of the CDR3 is 16 residues. CDR3 bases: TGTGCCAGCAGAGTGGGGGACAGGGGCTATAATTCACCCCTCCACTTT. Protein sequence: CASRVGDRGYNSPLHF.

The gene calls are TRBV15 and TRBJ1-1; maybe TRBD1 (6 bases). The ends were cut back, 5 bases at V and 0 bases at J, with 10 bases in the middle. This CDR3 has 14 amino acids. Germline V CDR1 and CDR2: LNHNV, YYDKDF (reference sequence). Here the CDR3 DNA reads TGTGCCACCAGCGGGGGCAGTATGAACACTGAAGCTTTCTTT. Translation: CATSGGSMNTEAFF. Using reference TRBV15 and TRBJ1-1 for the parts outside the CDR3, the full variable domain is DAMVIQNPRYQVTQFGKPVTLSCSQTLNHNVMYWYQQKSSQAPKLLFHYYDKDFNNEADTPDNFQSRRPNTSFCFLDIRSPGLGDTAMYLCATSGGSMNTEAFFGQGTRLTVV.

The chain has TRBV7-2 and TRBJ2-4; 9 bases align to TRBD1. Losses at the gene ends were 0 bases for V and 13 bases for J; bases not matched to a gene: 1. Germline V gene lookup returns CDR1 SGHTA and CDR2 FQGNSA. The CDR3 length is 12 residues. The CDR3 DNA reads TGTGCCAGCAGCTTAGCGGGGACAGGGCAGTACTTC. Its translation is CASSLAGTGQYF. Full variable domain (outside the CDR3, taken from reference TRBV7-2 and TRBJ2-4): GAGVSQSPSNKVTEKGKDVELRCDPISGHTALYWYRQSLGQGLEFLIYFQGNSAPDKSGLPSDRFSAERTGGSVSTLTIQRTQQEDSAVYLCASSLAGTGQYFGAGTRLSVL.

The V and J genes are TRBV9 and TRBJ1-3; D unresolved. Germline V gene lookup returns CDR1 SGDLS and CDR2 YYNGEE. V gave up 0 bases and J gave up 4 bases, with 11 bases separating them. The CDR3 sequence is 15 residues long. CDR3 bases: TGTGCCAGCAGCGTAGGAGGAGGGAACGGAAACACCATATATTTT. Translated, it gives CASSVGGGNGNTIYF.

This chain connects TRBV7-9 to TRBJ2-7; a weak D match, TRBD2 (6 bases). This CDR3 is built from 16 residues. Germline CDR1 is SEHNR and CDR2 is FQNEAQ (reference sequence). V was shortened by 5 bases and J by 3 bases, with 20 bases between the two germline ends. The CDR3 DNA reads TGTGCCAGCAGCCGTTCCGGGCGGGGCCTTATCTACGAGCAGTACTTC. Protein: CASSRSGRGLIYEQYF.

This rearrangement joins TRBV4-2 to TRBJ2-7; 7 bases are a match to TRBD1. Germline V lookup: CDR1 LGHNA, CDR2 YNFKEQ. The CDR3 extends over 17 amino acids. Germline trimming cut 4 bases from V and 0 bases from J; bases unmatched to any gene: 12. The CDR3 spells CASSRSQGQVGSYEQYF. CDR3 DNA: TGTGCCAGCAGCCGCTCCCAAGGACAGGTGGGCTCCTACGAGCAGTACTTC.

This chain links TRBV27 with TRBJ2-3; TRBD2 matches 9 bases. This CDR3 is built from 16 residues. Germline CDR1 reads MNHEY; CDR2 reads SMNVEV (reference sequence). With V trimmed by 4 bases and J by 2 bases, 7 bases remained unmatched. The DNA for the CDR3 is TGTGCCAGCAGTTCATTCGCGGGAGGGATCACAGATACGCAGTATTTT. It encodes CASSSFAGGITDTQYF.

The J gene is TRBJ1-6, the V gene TRBV5-1; D may be TRBD1 (6 bases). There are 15 residues in the CDR3. Germline V CDR1 and CDR2: SGHRS, YFSETQ. V shed 4 bases and J shed 10 bases, with 18 bases lying between them. CDR3 protein: CASSETGSMRSPLHF. CDR3 in DNA: TGCGCCAGCAGCGAGACAGGATCAATGAGATCACCCCTCCACTTT.

The chain recombines TRBV19 with TRBJ1-2; no definite D call. Germline lookup yields CDR1 LNHDA and CDR2 SQIVND (reference sequence). The CDR3 sequence is 14 residues long. The V end was cut by 7 bases, the J end by 7 bases, with 19 bases between. The CDR3 is CASNQLRRRGGYTF. The CDR3 bases are TGTGCCAGTAACCAATTAAGGCGGCGGGGTGGCTACACCTTC.

The gene calls are TRBV30 and TRBJ1-3; no definite D call. The germline gives CDR1 GTSNPN, CDR2 SVGIG (reference sequence). The CDR3 has 13 residues. Trimming took off 3 bases at V and 0 bases at J, with 6 bases between the two ends. The chain's CDR3 is CAWSPVSGNTIYF. CDR3 DNA sequence: TGTGCCTGGAGCCCGGTCTCTGGAAACACCATATATTTT.

The V and J genes are TRBV7-3 and TRBJ1-2; the D gene is possibly TRBD1 (6 bases). V lost 5 bases, J lost 0 bases, and 13 bases lay in between. Germline CDR1 is SGHTA and CDR2 is FQGTGA. CDR3 length equals 15 residues. The CDR3 region has the DNA TGTGCCAGCAGCAGTAGGGGGGGCACTAACTATGGCTACACCTTC. Protein product: CASSSRGGTNYGYTF. Complete variable domain (other parts from reference TRBV7-3 and TRBJ1-2): GAGVSQTPSNKVTEKGKYVELRCDPISGHTALYWYRQSLGQGPEFLIYFQGTGAADDSGLPNDRFFAVRPEGSVSTLKIQRTERGDSAVYLCASSSRGGTNYGYTFGSGTRLTVV.

The chain carries TRBV6-6 and TRBJ2-5; possible D gene TRBD1, 6 bases. The end of the DNA aligns better with TRBJ2-7, so the J call may be wrong. CDR1 is MNHNY and CDR2 is SVGAGI in the germline V gene (reference sequence). This CDR3 spans 12 amino acids. CDR3 in amino acids: CAIATGGYEQYF. Here the CDR3 DNA reads TGTGCCATCGCGACAGGAGGTTACGAGCAGTACTTC.

J is TRBJ1-2 and V is TRBV6-5; D is perhaps TRBD1 (6 bases). Trimming stripped 5 bases from V and 2 bases from J, with 9 bases between. This CDR3 spans 13 amino acids. Germline CDR1 MNHEY, CDR2 SVGAGI. The chain's CDR3 is CASSRTENYGYTF. CDR3 sequence (DNA): TGTGCCAGCAGTCGGACAGAGAACTATGGCTACACCTTC.

The table lists this clone with a few counts. J is TRBJ1-3 and V is TRBV14; D is unclear. Germline loops: CDR1 SGHDN, CDR2 FVKESK. The ends were cut back, 8 bases at V and 0 bases at J, with 11 bases in the middle. The CDR3 is 14 residues long. DNA of the CDR3: TGTGCCAGCGCCCGACAAATCTCTGGAAACACCATATATTTT. It specifies CASARQISGNTIYF.

The V and J genes are TRBV6-5 and TRBJ2-3; D gene ambiguous. V was pared by 4 bases and J by 2 bases, with 13 bases between. The CDR3 has 15 amino acids. Per germline, CDR1 MNHEY and CDR2 SVGAGI. Here the CDR3 reads CASSSRPGTTDTQYF. The CDR3 nucleotides are TGTGCCAGCAGTTCCCGACCGGGTACCACAGATACGCAGTATTTT.

The V gene is TRBV10-3, the J gene TRBJ2-5, with 8 nucleotides matching TRBD1. The J call may not be correct, given that the DNA end is closer to TRBJ2-7. The CDR3 covers 14 residues. Germline V lookup: CDR1 ENHRY, CDR2 SYGVKD. CDR3 sequence reads: CAISSQGVSYEQYF. The CDR3 DNA sequence: TGTGCCATCAGTTCACAGGGGGTCTCCTACGAGCAGTACTTC.

The chain carries TRBV10-3 and TRBJ2-5; no clear D. The closer fit of TRBJ2-7 to the DNA end suggests the J call may be wrong. The CDR3 runs to 13 residues. Per the germline V gene, CDR1 is ENHRY and CDR2 is SYGVKD. Here the CDR3 DNA reads TGTGCCATCAGTGAAGGAGAATTCTACGAGCAGTACTTC. Amino acids: CAISEGEFYEQYF.

The chain recombines TRBV18 with TRBJ2-5; possibly TRBD1 for D (6 bases). Germline-derived CDR1 and CDR2 are KGHSH and LQKENI. The CDR3 runs 16 residues. V was cut by 2 bases and J by 3 bases, with 16 bases left in between. The CDR3 here is CASSPYQGRGEETQYF. CDR3 nucleotides: TGTGCCAGCTCACCATATCAGGGCAGGGGAGAAGAGACCCAGTACTTC.

This chain connects TRBV10-3 to TRBJ2-7, with TRBD2 identical over 10 bases. CDR3 length: 16 residues. Trimming took 7 bases from V and 0 from J; bases not matched to a gene: 9. The germline V gene encodes CDR1 ENHRY and CDR2 SYGVKD. CDR3 protein: CAIKRTSGQSSYEQYF. CDR3 coding DNA: TGTGCCATCAAAAGGACTAGCGGACAGAGCTCCTACGAGCAGTACTTC.

The chain has TRBV19 and TRBJ1-2, with TRBD1 as a possible D gene (5 bases). CDR1 is LNHDA and CDR2 is SQIVND in the germline V gene (reference sequence). V lost 3 bases to trimming and J lost 11 bases, with 16 bases between them. CDR3 length: 13 amino acids. The CDR3 nucleotides are TGTGCCAGTAGTATCAGAAGGGAGGGGAGTTACACCTTC. As protein: CASSIRREGSYTF.

This chain links TRBV5-1 with TRBJ1-2, with 9 bases that match TRBD1. The J segment lost 6 bases and the V segment lost 0 bases, leaving 0 bases of the junction unmatched. Germline loops: CDR1 SGHRS, CDR2 YFSETQ. The CDR3 sequence is 13 residues long. In DNA form, the CDR3 reads TGCGCCAGCAGCTTGGGGACAGGGGATGGCTACACCTTC. Encoded protein: CASSLGTGDGYTF.

V usage is TRBV19 and J usage is TRBJ2-5; the D gene is possibly TRBD1 (5 bases). V gave up 6 bases and J gave up 2 bases, with 16 bases separating them. The V gene's germline CDR1 is LNHDA and CDR2 SQIVND (reference sequence). This CDR3 contains 15 residues. The CDR3 sequence: CASSLSPTAQETQYF. The CDR3 coding sequence is TGTGCCAGTAGCCTTTCCCCGACAGCTCAAGAGACCCAGTACTTC.

The chain has TRBV7-3 and TRBJ1-5; D is perhaps TRBD1 (5 bases). Germline values: CDR1 SGHTA, CDR2 FQGTGA. This CDR3 is 17 amino acids long. V dropped 0 bases and J dropped 2 bases, with 14 bases sitting between them. CDR3 in amino acids: CASSLTRQKIGNQPQHF. CDR3 coding DNA: TGTGCCAGCAGCTTAACACGACAGAAGATCGGCAATCAGCCCCAGCATTTT.

This clone was detected once. The CDR3 loop is CASSRTVSKRNGYTF. Here the CDR3 DNA reads TGCGCCAGCAGCCGAACGGTTTCCAAGAGGAATGGCTACACCTTC. The J gene is TRBJ1-2, the V gene TRBV5-1, with D uncertain. Germline V gene sequence: CDR1 SGHRS, CDR2 YFSETQ. This CDR3 spans 15 amino acids. The ends were cut back, 4 bases at V and 6 bases at J, with 19 bases in the middle.

This clone appeared once. The V call is TRBV18, the J call TRBJ1-4, with 7 bases aligning to TRBD1. Trimming at V came to 3 bases and at J to 8 bases, leaving 3 bases not matched to a gene. Germline loops: CDR1 KGHSH, CDR2 LQKENI. CDR3 length: 13 amino acids. CDR3 nucleotides: TGTGCCAGCTCACCCAGGGGACAGGAAAAACTGTTTTTT. Its protein product is CASSPRGQEKLFF.